This TCR beta chain is drawn from a study of T cell repertoires in cytomegalovirus infection. Study overall: HLA-C-restricted CMV epitopes, recently identified, and well-studied HLA-B-restricted ones were used by the study. CMV infection together with matching HLA type was indicated by public TCR beta signatures. Study observations and caveats: The ex vivo response showed dominance by HLA-C-restricted CMV-specific TCR beta clonotypes. Of the TCR beta families, the public ones yielded a cumulative frequency that identified carriers of CMV plus the relevant HLA.

As for this clonotype: Antigen specificity is unknown.

TCRdb called the reads again in MiXCR, with one record for every CDR3 protein. Of about 340,000 distinct CDR3 sequences in the sample, 25% to 30% were seen once. Germline assignment: CDR1 MNHNS and CDR2 SASEGT. V lost 5 bases, J lost 0 bases, and 14 bases lay in between. The length of the CDR3 is 15 residues. Sequenced here: cultured PBMCs, sampled from culture after CMV antigen stimulation. The V call is TRBV6-1, the J call TRBJ2-7, with D unresolved. This TCR was sampled from a human donor in good health (CMV status not recorded). Some clones in this sample may be carry-over from other donors' samples. The chain's CDR3 is CASSSSGGASYEQYF. The CDR3 nucleotides read TGTGCCAGCAGTTCCTCTGGCGGAGCCTCCTACGAGCAGTACTTC.